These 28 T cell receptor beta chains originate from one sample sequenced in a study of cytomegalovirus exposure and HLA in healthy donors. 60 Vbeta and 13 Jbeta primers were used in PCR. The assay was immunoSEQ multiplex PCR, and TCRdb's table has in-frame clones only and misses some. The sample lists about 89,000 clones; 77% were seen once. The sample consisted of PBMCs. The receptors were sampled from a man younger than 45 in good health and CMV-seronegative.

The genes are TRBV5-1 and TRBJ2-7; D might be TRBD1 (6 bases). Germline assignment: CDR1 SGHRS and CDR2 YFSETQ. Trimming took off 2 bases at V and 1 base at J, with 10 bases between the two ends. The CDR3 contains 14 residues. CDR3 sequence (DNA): TGCGCCAGCAGCTTCGGACAGACATCCTACGAGCAGTACTTC. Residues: CASSFGQTSYEQYF.

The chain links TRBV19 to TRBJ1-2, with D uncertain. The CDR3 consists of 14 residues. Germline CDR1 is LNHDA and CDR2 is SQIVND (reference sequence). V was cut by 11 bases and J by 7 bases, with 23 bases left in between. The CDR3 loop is CAAGPWAVRGGYTF. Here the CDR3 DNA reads TGTGCCGCCGGCCCCTGGGCGGTGCGGGGTGGCTACACCTTC.

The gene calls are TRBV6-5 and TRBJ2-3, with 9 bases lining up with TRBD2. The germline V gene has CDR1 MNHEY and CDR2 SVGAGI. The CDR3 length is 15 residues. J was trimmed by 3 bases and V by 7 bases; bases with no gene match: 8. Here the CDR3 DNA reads TGTGCCAGCACTACGCCGGGACTAGCAACAGATACGCAGTATTTT. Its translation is CASTTPGLATDTQYF.

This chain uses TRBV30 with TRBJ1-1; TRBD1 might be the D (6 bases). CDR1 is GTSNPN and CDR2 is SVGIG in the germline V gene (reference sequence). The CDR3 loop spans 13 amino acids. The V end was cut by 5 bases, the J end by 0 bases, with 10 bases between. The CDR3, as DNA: TGTGCCTGGGGGCAGGGGTTGAACACTGAAGCTTTCTTT. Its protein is CAWGQGLNTEAFF.

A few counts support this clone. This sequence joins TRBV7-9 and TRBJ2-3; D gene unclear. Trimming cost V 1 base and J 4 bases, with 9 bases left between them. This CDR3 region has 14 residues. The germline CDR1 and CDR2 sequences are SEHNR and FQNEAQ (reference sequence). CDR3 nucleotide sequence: TGTGCCAGCAGCTTAGACCTAGGTGCAGATACGCAGTATTTT. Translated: CASSLDLGADTQYF.

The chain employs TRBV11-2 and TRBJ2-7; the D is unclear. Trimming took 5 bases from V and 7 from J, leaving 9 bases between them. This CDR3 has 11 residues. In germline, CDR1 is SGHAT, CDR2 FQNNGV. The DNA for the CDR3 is TGTGCCAGCAGCCACCCCCGGGAGCAGTACTTC. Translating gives CASSHPREQYF. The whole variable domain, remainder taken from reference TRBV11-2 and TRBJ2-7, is EAGVAQSPRYKIIEKRQSVAFWCNPISGHATLYWYQQILGQGPKLLIQFQNNGVVDDSQLPKDRFSAERLKGVDSTLKIQPAKLEDSAVYLCASSHPREQYFGPGTRLTVT.

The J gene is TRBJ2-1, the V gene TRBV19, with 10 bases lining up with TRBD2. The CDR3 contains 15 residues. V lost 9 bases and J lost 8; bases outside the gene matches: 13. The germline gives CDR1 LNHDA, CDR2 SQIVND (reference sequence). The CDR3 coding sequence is TGTGCCAGCCAGACTTCTAGCGGGAGCTTCGATGAGCAGTTCTTC. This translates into CASQTSSGSFDEQFF.

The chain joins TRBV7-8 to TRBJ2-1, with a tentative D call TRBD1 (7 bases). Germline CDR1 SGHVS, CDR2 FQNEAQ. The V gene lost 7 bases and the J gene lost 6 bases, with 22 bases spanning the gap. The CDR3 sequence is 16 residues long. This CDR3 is CASTLTGGQLGNEQFF. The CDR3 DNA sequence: TGTGCCAGCACCCTAACCGGGGGACAGCTTGGCAATGAGCAGTTCTTC. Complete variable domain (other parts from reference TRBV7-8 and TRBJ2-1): GAGVSQSPRYKVAKRGQDVALRCDPISGHVSLFWYQQALGQGPEFLTYFQNEAQLDKSGLPSDRFFAERPEGSVSTLKIQRTQQEDSAVYLCASTLTGGQLGNEQFFGPGTRLTVL.

The CDR3 bases are TGTGCCAGCAGCTTAGCATCGACAGGGACGGGGTCACCCCTCCACTTT. Its protein product is CASSLASTGTGSPLHF. The chain links TRBV7-2 to TRBJ1-6; 7 positions agree with TRBD1. Trimming removed 0 bases from V and 10 bases from J; junction bases left unmatched: 9. This CDR3 has 16 residues. Germline V CDR1 and CDR2: SGHTA, FQGNSA.

CDR3 sequence reads: CASSHLVLDHLTDTQYF. The CDR3 coding sequence is TGTGCCAGCAGCCATTTGGTACTAGACCACCTCACAGATACGCAGTATTTT. V usage is TRBV14 and J usage is TRBJ2-3; D is perhaps TRBD2 (5 bases). The CDR3 sequence is 17 residues long. The germline V gene encodes CDR1 SGHDN and CDR2 FVKESK. Trimming took 3 bases from V and 2 from J, leaving 18 bases between them.

The CDR3 loop reads CASSSGQGVWEQYF. The CDR3 bases are TGTGCCAGCAGCTCGGGACAGGGAGTCTGGGAGCAGTACTTC. This chain joins TRBV5-8 and TRBJ2-7, with 9 bases identical to TRBD1. The germline V gene has CDR1 SGHTS and CDR2 YDEGEE. V shed 3 bases, J shed 7 bases, and the junction held 8 bases outside the gene matches. This CDR3 region has 14 residues.

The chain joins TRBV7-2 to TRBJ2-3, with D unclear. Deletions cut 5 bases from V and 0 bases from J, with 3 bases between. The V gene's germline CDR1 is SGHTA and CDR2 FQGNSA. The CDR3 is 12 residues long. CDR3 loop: CASSPSTDTQYF. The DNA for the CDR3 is TGTGCCAGCAGCCCGAGCACAGATACGCAGTATTTT.

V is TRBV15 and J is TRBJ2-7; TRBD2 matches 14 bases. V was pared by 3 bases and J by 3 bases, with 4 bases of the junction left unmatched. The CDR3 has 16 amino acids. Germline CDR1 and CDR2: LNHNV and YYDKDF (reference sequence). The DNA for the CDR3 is TGTGCCACCAGCAGGACTAGCGGGGGGGAGGTCTACGAGCAGTACTTC. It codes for CATSRTSGGEVYEQYF.

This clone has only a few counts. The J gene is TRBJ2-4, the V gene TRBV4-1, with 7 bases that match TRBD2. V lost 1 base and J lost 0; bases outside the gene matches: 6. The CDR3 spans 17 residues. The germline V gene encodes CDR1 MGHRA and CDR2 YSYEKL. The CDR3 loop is CASSQVPGGVAKNIQYF. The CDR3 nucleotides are TGCGCCAGCAGCCAAGTACCTGGGGGGGTAGCCAAAAACATTCAGTACTTC.

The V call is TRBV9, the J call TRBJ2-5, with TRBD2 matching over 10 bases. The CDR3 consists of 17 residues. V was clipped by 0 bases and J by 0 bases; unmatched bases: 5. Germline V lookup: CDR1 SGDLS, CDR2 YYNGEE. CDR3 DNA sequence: TGTGCCAGCAGCGTAGGTCTAGCGGGGGCCTACCAAGAGACCCAGTACTTC. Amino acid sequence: CASSVGLAGAYQETQYF.

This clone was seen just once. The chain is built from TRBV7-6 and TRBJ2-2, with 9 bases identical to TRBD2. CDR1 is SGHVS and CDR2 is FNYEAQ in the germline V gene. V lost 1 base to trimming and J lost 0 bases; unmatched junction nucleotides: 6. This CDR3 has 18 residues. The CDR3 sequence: CASSLGRAGGTNTGELFF. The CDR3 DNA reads TGTGCCAGCAGCTTAGGGCGAGCGGGGGGTACGAACACCGGGGAGCTGTTTTTT.

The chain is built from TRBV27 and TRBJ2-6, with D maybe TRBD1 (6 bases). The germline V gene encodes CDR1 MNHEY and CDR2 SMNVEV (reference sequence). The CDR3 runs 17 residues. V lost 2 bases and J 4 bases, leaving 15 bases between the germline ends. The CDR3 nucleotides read TGTGCCAGCAGTTTACAAGGCAGGGGCTCCGGGGCCAACGTCCTGACTTTC. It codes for CASSLQGRGSGANVLTF.

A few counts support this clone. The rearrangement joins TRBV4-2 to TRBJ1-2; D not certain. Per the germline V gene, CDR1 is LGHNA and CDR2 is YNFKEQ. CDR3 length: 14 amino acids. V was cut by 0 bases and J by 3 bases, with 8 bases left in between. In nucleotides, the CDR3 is TGTGCCAGCAGCCAAGACTCGGGATACTATGGCTACACCTTC. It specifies CASSQDSGYYGYTF.

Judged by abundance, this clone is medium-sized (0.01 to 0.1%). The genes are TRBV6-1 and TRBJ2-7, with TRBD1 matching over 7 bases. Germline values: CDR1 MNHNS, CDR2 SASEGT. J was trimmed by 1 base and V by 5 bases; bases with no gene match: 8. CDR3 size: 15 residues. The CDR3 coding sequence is TGTGCCAGCAGTCTTACCGGGACAGAATCCTACGAGCAGTACTTC. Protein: CASSLTGTESYEQYF.

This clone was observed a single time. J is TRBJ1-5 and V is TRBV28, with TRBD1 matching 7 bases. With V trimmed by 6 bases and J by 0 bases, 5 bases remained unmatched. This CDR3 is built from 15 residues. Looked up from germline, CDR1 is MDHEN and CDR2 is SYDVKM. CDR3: CASSSGTDSNQPQHF. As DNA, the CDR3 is TGTGCCAGCAGCTCCGGGACAGATAGCAATCAGCCCCAGCATTTT.

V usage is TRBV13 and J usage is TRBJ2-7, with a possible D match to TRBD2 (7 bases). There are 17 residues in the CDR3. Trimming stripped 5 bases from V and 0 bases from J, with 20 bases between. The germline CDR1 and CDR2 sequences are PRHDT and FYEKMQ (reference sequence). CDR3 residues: CASSARSWGGGSYEQYF. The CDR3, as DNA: TGTGCCAGCAGCGCCCGGTCGTGGGGAGGGGGCTCCTACGAGCAGTACTTC. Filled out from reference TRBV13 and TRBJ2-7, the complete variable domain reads AAGVIQSPRHLIKEKRETATLKCYPIPRHDTVYWYQQGPGQDPQFLISFYEKMQSDKGSIPDRFSAQQFSDYHSELNMSSLELGDSALYFCASSARSWGGGSYEQYFGPGTRLTVT.

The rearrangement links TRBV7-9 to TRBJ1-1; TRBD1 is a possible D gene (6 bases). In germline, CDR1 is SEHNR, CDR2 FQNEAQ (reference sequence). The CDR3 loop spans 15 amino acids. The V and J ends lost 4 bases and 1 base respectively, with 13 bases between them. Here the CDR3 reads CASSSTGSGNTEAFF. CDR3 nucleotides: TGTGCCAGCAGCTCTACAGGGTCGGGGAACACTGAAGCTTTCTTT.

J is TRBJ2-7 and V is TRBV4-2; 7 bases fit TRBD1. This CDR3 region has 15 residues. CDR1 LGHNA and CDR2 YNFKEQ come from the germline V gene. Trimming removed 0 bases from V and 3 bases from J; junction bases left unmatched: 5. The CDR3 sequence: CASSQDGQGVYEQYF. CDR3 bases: TGTGCCAGCAGCCAAGATGGGCAGGGGGTCTACGAGCAGTACTTC.

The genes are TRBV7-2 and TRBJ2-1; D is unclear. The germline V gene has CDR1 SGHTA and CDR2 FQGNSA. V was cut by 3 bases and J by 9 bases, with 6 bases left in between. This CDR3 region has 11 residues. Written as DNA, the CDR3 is TGTGCCAGCAGCTTTCCGGGTGAGCAGTTCTTC. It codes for CASSFPGEQFF.

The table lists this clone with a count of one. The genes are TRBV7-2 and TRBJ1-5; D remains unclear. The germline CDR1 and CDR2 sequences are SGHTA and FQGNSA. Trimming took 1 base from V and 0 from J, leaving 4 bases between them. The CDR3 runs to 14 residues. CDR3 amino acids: CASSLVNSNQPQHF. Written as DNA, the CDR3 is TGTGCCAGCAGCTTAGTAAATAGCAATCAGCCCCAGCATTTT.

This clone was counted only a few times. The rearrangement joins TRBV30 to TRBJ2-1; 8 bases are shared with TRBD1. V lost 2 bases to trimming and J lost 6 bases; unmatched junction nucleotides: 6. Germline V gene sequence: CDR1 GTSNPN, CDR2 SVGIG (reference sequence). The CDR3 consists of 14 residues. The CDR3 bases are TGTGCCTGGAGTCCCAGGACAGGGCGCAATGAGCAGTTCTTC. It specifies CAWSPRTGRNEQFF.

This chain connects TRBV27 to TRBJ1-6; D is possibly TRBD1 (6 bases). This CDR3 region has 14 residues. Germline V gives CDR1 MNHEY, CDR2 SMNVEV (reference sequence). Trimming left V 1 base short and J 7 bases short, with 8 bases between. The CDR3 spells CASSLWGHNSPLHF. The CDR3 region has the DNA TGTGCCAGCAGTTTATGGGGGCACAATTCACCCCTCCACTTT.

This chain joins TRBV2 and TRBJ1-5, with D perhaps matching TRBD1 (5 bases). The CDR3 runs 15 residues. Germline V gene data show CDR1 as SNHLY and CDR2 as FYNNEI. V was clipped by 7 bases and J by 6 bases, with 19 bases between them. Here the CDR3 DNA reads TGTGCCAGCACCTCAATTGGGGGGTTTCCTCAGCCCCAGCATTTT. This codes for CASTSIGGFPQPQHF.